These 3 T cell receptor beta chains were all obtained from the same sample, sequenced in a study of patients and donors after allogeneic stem cell transplantation. Each CDR3 protein is one row after TCRdb ran MiXCR on the RT-PCR reads. The sample lists hundreds of thousands of distinct CDR3 sequences, roughly 17% occurring once. Sequences were obtained from blood, either unsorted or a sorted T cell fraction (not recorded which). The origin of the receptors is a human donor who was either an allogeneic HSCT recipient or a stem cell or donor lymphocyte infusion donor (not recorded which). It is not recorded whose cells these are; they may come from a transplant donor.

The V and J genes are TRBV7-9 and TRBJ2-7; D call uncertain. Germline values: CDR1 SEHNR, CDR2 FQNEAQ (reference sequence). The CDR3 consists of 13 residues. V shed 4 bases and J shed 2 bases, with 9 bases lying between them. CDR3 residues: CASSWWPPYEQYF. The CDR3 region has the DNA TGTGCCAGCAGCTGGTGGCCCCCCTACGAGCAGTACTTC. The full variable domain, in which reference TRBV7-9 and TRBJ2-7 provide the parts outside the CDR3, is DTGVSQNPRHKITKRGQNVTFRCDPISEHNRLYWYRQTLGQGPEFLTYFQNEAQLEKSRLLSDRFSAERPKGSFSTLEIQRTEQGDSAMYLCASSWWPPYEQYFGPGTRLTVT.

The V gene is TRBV19, the J gene TRBJ1-1; D gene unclear. Per the germline V gene, CDR1 is LNHDA and CDR2 is SQIVND (reference sequence). The germline V and J ends were trimmed by 3 bases and 1 base, with 6 bases remaining between them. The CDR3 runs to 13 residues. This CDR3 reads CASSISGNTEAFF. Written as DNA, the CDR3 is TGTGCCAGTAGTATCAGCGGGAACACTGAAGCTTTCTTT.

This clonotype has more than one count but fewer than ten. This chain connects TRBV11-2 to TRBJ2-5; TRBD2 aligns across 7 bases. This CDR3 has 15 amino acids. CDR1 and CDR2 (germline): SGHAT, FQNNGV. V shed 6 bases, J shed 4 bases, and the junction held 11 bases outside the gene matches. The CDR3 nucleotides read TGTGCCAGCAGTTCCGGCGGGGTAGCGGGAGAGACCCAGTACTTC. Translation gives CASSSGGVAGETQYF.